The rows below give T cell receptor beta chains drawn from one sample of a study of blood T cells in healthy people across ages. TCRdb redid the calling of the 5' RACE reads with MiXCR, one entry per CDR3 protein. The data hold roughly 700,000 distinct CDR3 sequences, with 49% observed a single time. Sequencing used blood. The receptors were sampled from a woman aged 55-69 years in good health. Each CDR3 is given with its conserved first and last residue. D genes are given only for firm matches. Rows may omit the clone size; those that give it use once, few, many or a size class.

CDR3 DNA: TGTGCCAGCAGCTTAGCAGCGGGCATGAGCTCCTACGAGCAGTACTTC
CDR3 protein: CASSLAAGMSSYEQYF
J gene: TRBJ2-7
V gene: TRBV7-2
clone size: few
D gene: -

CDR3 DNA: TGTGCCAGCAGTTTTGTGGCCTCAGATACGCAGTATTTT
CDR3 protein: CASSFVASDTQYF
J gene: TRBJ2-3
V gene: TRBV27
clone size: -
D gene: -

CDR3 DNA: TGTGCCAGCAGCGGAGAACCCGACAATGAGCAGTTCTTC
CDR3 protein: CASSGEPDNEQFF
J gene: TRBJ2-1
V gene: TRBV9
clone size: -
D gene: -

CDR3 DNA: TGTGCCAGCAGCCAAGGGGACGGAAATGAAAAACTGTTTTTT
CDR3 protein: CASSQGDGNEKLFF
J gene: TRBJ1-4
V gene: TRBV3-1
clone size: -
D gene: -

CDR3 DNA: TGCAGCGTTGGGGAGACTGGCAACTATGGCTACACCTTC
CDR3 protein: CSVGETGNYGYTF
J gene: TRBJ1-2
V gene: TRBV29-1
clone size: -
D gene: -

CDR3 DNA: TGTGCCAGCAGTCTGGACAGGGAGCAAATCTATGGCTACACCTTC
CDR3 protein: CASSLDREQIYGYTF
J gene: TRBJ1-2
V gene: TRBV28
clone size: few
D gene: TRBD1

CDR3 DNA: TGTGCCAGCAGTGACTCAGACCTGGGGAGCACAGATACGCAGTATTTT
CDR3 protein: CASSDSDLGSTDTQYF
J gene: TRBJ2-3
V gene: TRBV2
clone size: -
D gene: -

CDR3 DNA: TGTGCCAGCAGTTTTGGGGGGTACTATGGCTACACCTTC
CDR3 protein: CASSFGGYYGYTF
J gene: TRBJ1-2
V gene: TRBV12-3/TRBV12-4
clone size: -
D gene: -

CDR3 DNA: TGTGCTGTACAGGAGATCACAGATACGCAGTATTTT
CDR3 protein: CAVQEITDTQYF
J gene: TRBJ2-3
V gene: TRBV7-7
clone size: few
D gene: -

CDR3 DNA: TGCGCCAGCAGCTTGCGGGGCGGGAGGGCCAATAATGAGCAGTTCTTC
CDR3 protein: CASSLRGGRANNEQFF
J gene: TRBJ2-1
V gene: TRBV5-1
clone size: -
D gene: TRBD2

CDR3 DNA: TGCGCCAGCAGCATGACCGCAGGGGGGACTAATGAAAAACTGTTTTTT
CDR3 protein: CASSMTAGGTNEKLFF
J gene: TRBJ1-4
V gene: TRBV5-1
clone size: -
D gene: TRBD1

CDR3 DNA: TGTGCCAGCAGCTTGGGCCCGGGTTCTGGGGCCAACGTCCTGACTTTC
CDR3 protein: CASSLGPGSGANVLTF
J gene: TRBJ2-6
V gene: TRBV5-5
clone size: few
D gene: -

CDR3 DNA: TGTGCCAGCAGCACAGGGGCAGGGAGAACAGATACGCAGTATTTT
CDR3 protein: CASSTGAGRTDTQYF
J gene: TRBJ2-3
V gene: TRBV4-2
clone size: -
D gene: TRBD1

CDR3 DNA: TGTGCCAGCGGCTCCGGACTAGCGGGGATGGAGACCCAGTACTTC
CDR3 protein: CASGSGLAGMETQYF
J gene: TRBJ2-5
V gene: TRBV7-9
clone size: -
D gene: TRBD2

CDR3 DNA: TGTGCCAGTAGTACCCTGAGGACTAGCGGGAGCTCCTACAATGAGCAGTTCTTC
CDR3 protein: CASSTLRTSGSSYNEQFF
J gene: TRBJ2-1
V gene: TRBV19
clone size: -
D gene: TRBD2

CDR3 DNA: TGTACCAGCAGCACAAGAGGGGACAGGGGTAACCTCCCCTACGAGCAGTACTTC
CDR3 protein: CTSSTRGDRGNLPYEQYF
J gene: TRBJ2-7
V gene: TRBV7-2
clone size: once
D gene: TRBD1